This TCR beta chain came from a study of blood T cell repertoires in COVID-19. Turning to the study itself: Spain, Italy and the United States supplied samples that represented acute and convalescent COVID-19. In each case, the material was cDNA or gDNA derived from T cells, B-cell-depleted T cells, or PBMCs.

Followed longitudinally, the Seattle patients had been enrolled during active infection. In the study's own analysis: Reference gene primer amplification gave estimated nucleated cell counts. Sequenced by immunoSEQ multiplex PCR; TCRdb stores in-frame clones only, minus some. Clone size and V and J calls were adopted from that table, with D and trimming inferred from the DNA. The sample lists about 180,000 clones; about 85% were seen once. Germline values: CDR1 MNHEY, CDR2 SVGEGT. The CDR3 consists of 15 residues. The junction had 6 bases not matched to a gene; V was cut back by 0 bases and J by 5 bases.

The chain is built from TRBV6-2 or TRBV6-3 and TRBJ1-1, with TRBD1 identical over 7 bases. The source of this sequence is a person aged 70 to 80 with COVID-19, enrolled during active disease. Sample: peripheral blood. The CDR3 DNA reads as TGTGCCAGCAGTTACTCGACAGGGAGAAGGACTGAAGCTTTCTTT. Translation: CASSYSTGRRTEAFF.